This is a list of T cell receptor beta chains from one sample in a study of spatial heterogeneity in lung cancer. TCRdb re-called the 5' RACE reads through MiXCR, storing one row per CDR3 protein. Of 60,000 to 80,000 distinct CDR3 sequences in the sample, about 14% were seen once. Sequences were derived from PBMCs, sampled at surgery. The source of these receptors is a male donor with early-stage non-small cell lung cancer. Both conserved end residues are part of each CDR3. Each record gives: V gene, clone size, CDR3 length, J gene, D gene, CDR3 protein, CDR3 DNA. D genes are given only for firm matches. Size tells how often a clone was seen (once, few, many) or the class of an expanded clone, and some rows leave it out.

TRBV27	-	13	TRBJ2-1	-	CASSLSWGGEQFF	TGTGCCAGCAGTTTATCGTGGGGAGGTGAGCAGTTCTTC
TRBV6-5	many	15	TRBJ1-4	-	CASSYGPSLDEKLFF	TGTGCCAGCAGTTATGGACCCTCCTTGGATGAAAAACTGTTTTTT
TRBV27	many	13	TRBJ2-1	-	CASSLLGSNEQFF	TGTGCCAGCAGTTTGCTAGGGTCCAATGAGCAGTTCTTC
TRBV9	many	13	TRBJ2-7	-	CASSGRLSYEQYF	TGTGCCAGCAGCGGAAGGCTCTCCTACGAGCAGTACTTC
TRBV6-6	-	19	TRBJ1-5	-	CASSPPGAGRLESNQPQHF	TGTGCCAGCAGCCCGCCGGGGGCAGGGAGGTTGGAAAGCAATCAGCCCCAGCATTTT
TRBV7-2	many	13	TRBJ1-2	-	CASSGAVNYGYTF	TGTGCCAGCAGCGGGGCCGTAAACTATGGCTACACCTTC
TRBV27	many	15	TRBJ2-5	-	CASSLNPPYQETQYF	TGTGCCAGCAGTTTAAACCCGCCGTACCAAGAGACCCAGTACTTC
TRBV2	many	15	TRBJ1-4	-	CASRSPVATNEKLFF	TGTGCCAGCAGGTCGCCCGTTGCAACTAATGAAAAACTGTTTTTT
TRBV5-1	few	14	TRBJ1-2	TRBD1	CASSSLTGGTGYTF	TGCGCCAGCAGCTCACTTACAGGGGGCACTGGCTACACCTTC
TRBV6-2/TRBV6-3	-	15	TRBJ2-7	-	CANSTVRGFPYEQYF	TGTGCCAACAGCACGGTCCGGGGATTCCCCTACGAGCAGTACTTC
TRBV20-1	-	13	TRBJ1-6	-	CSAGGMGSSPLHF	TGCAGTGCTGGGGGTATGGGGAGTTCACCCCTCCACTTT
TRBV15	-	13	TRBJ2-1	-	CATSSLPGNEQFF	TGTGCCACCAGCAGCCTCCCGGGCAATGAGCAGTTCTTC
TRBV2	few	12	TRBJ2-7	-	CASGGAGYEQYF	TGTGCCAGCGGTGGGGCAGGCTACGAGCAGTACTTC
TRBV2	-	14	TRBJ1-1	-	CASTELAVNTEAFF	TGTGCCAGCACAGAACTTGCAGTGAACACTGAAGCTTTCTTT
TRBV27	many	13	TRBJ1-5	TRBD1	CASSHRGDQPQHF	TGTGCCAGCAGCCACAGGGGGGACCAGCCCCAGCATTTT
TRBV18	-	14	TRBJ2-6	TRBD1	CASSIGGWANVLTF	TGTGCCAGCTCCATAGGGGGCTGGGCCAACGTCCTGACTTTC
TRBV6-5	-	12	TRBJ1-4	-	CASTGDNEKLFF	TGTGCCAGCACAGGAGATAATGAAAAACTGTTTTTT
TRBV7-2	-	20	TRBJ2-5	-	CASSLAHWGVQRYKKETQYF	TGTGCCAGCAGCTTAGCCCATTGGGGGGTTCAGCGGTACAAGAAAGAGACCCAGTACTTC
TRBV18	few	18	TRBJ1-1	TRBD1	CASSPLQRTGSDSTEAFF	TGTGCCAGCTCACCCCTTCAGAGGACAGGGTCGGATTCCACTGAAGCTTTCTTT
TRBV29-1	many	13	TRBJ2-3	-	CSQVDGSTDTQYF	TGCAGCCAAGTGGACGGAAGCACAGATACGCAGTATTTT
TRBV12-3/TRBV12-4	-	13	TRBJ2-3	-	CASRTTSTDTQYF	TGTGCCAGCAGAACAACTAGCACAGATACGCAGTATTTT
TRBV12-3/TRBV12-4	few	13	TRBJ1-1	-	CASSISGKAEAFF	TGTGCCAGCAGTATCTCTGGGAAGGCTGAAGCTTTCTTT
TRBV5-1	few	13	TRBJ2-3	-	CASSSQGADTQYF	TGCGCCAGCAGTTCCCAGGGAGCAGATACGCAGTATTTT
TRBV6-5	-	14	TRBJ2-7	-	CASSQPGPSYEQYF	TGTGCCAGCAGCCAACCGGGACCTTCCTACGAGCAGTACTTC
TRBV7-9	many	12	TRBJ2-7	-	CAISVGLDEQYF	TGTGCCATCTCCGTAGGACTTGACGAGCAGTACTTC
TRBV29-1	few	13	TRBJ2-7	TRBD1	CSVVVTGGYEQYF	TGCAGCGTGGTGGTGACAGGGGGATATGAGCAGTACTTC
TRBV7-9	few	15	TRBJ1-2	TRBD1	CASSPFRDSNYGYTF	TGTGCCAGCAGCCCTTTCCGGGACAGTAACTATGGCTACACCTTC
TRBV10-3	many	11	TRBJ2-3	-	CAISMGDTQYF	TGTGCCATCAGTATGGGGGATACGCAGTATTTT
TRBV6-2/TRBV6-3	-	13	TRBJ1-5	-	CASSYGVGPVQHF	TGTGCCAGCAGTTACGGGGTAGGTCCAGTCCAGCATTTT
TRBV6-5	once	17	TRBJ2-1	-	CASSYSFNAPPYNEQFF	TGTGCCAGCAGTTACTCGTTTAACGCCCCCCCCTACAATGAGCAGTTCTTC
TRBV6-5	-	13	TRBJ1-2	-	CASSYGGNYGYTF	TGTGCCAGCAGTTACGGAGGGAACTATGGCTACACCTTC
TRBV4-3	-	17	TRBJ2-2	-	CASSPGTWGANTGELFF	TGCGCCAGCAGCCCCGGGACCTGGGGCGCGAACACCGGGGAGCTGTTTTTT
TRBV29-1	few	13	TRBJ1-1	-	CSVTGGWNTEAFF	TGCAGCGTGACGGGAGGCTGGAACACTGAAGCTTTCTTT
TRBV29-1	many	14	TRBJ2-3	-	CSALGLVGTDTQYF	TGCAGCGCCCTGGGTCTAGTTGGCACAGATACGCAGTATTTT
TRBV6-5	few	14	TRBJ2-7	TRBD1	CASRSRTGTHEQYF	TGTGCCAGCCGATCGCGGACAGGGACCCACGAGCAGTACTTC